The table lists the clone carrying this T cell receptor beta chain with a few counts. Its antigen remains unidentified. This entry belongs to a study of T cells after yellow fever vaccination. TCRdb re-derived calls from the 5' RACE reads in MiXCR, one entry per CDR3 protein. The sample has around 300,000 distinct CDR3 sequences; approximately 4% are singletons. General study findings and limits: A weaker secondary response peaked on day 5, the primary on day 15. Detected again after the booster were most primary-vaccination clones, at almost 97% CD4 and roughly 88% CD8.

The V end lost 2 bases, the J end lost 5 bases, and 13 bases lay between the germline ends. The CDR3 runs 14 residues. CDR1 and CDR2 (germline): SGHNT, YYREEE (reference sequence). The V call is TRBV5-4, the J call TRBJ2-5; no definite D call. This TCR came from a man between 18 and 35 years old who received the YFV17D yellow fever vaccine. The specimen comprised PBMCs, sampled 15 days after the yellow fever booster vaccination. The CDR3 sequence: CASSLSDVEETQYF. In DNA form, the CDR3 reads TGTGCCAGCAGCTTATCCGACGTTGAGGAGACCCAGTACTTC.